This T cell receptor beta chain was found in a study of somatic mutations in cytotoxic T cells in rheumatoid arthritis. Findings and limits, study-wide: Antigens targeted by the expanded CD8+ clones were unknown. The study found that the largest CD8+ clone exceeded 20% of CD8+ cells in about an eighth of the roughly 60 patients. For patients with rheumatoid arthritis, CD8+ clonality went up with age, while healthy controls showed no such change.

This CDR3 contains 13 residues. CDR1 SEHNR and CDR2 FQNEAQ come from the germline V gene (reference sequence). V was trimmed by 1 base and J by 7 bases, leaving 11 bases between them. Comment on this clone: The target antigen is unknown.

The study pulled out CD4+ and CD8+ cells with positive magnetic bead selection and then checked their purity by flow cytometry. The data were produced by immunoSEQ multiplex PCR, yet TCRdb's version contains in-frame clones alone and is incomplete. In the table there are about 30,000 clones, 75% to 90% of which are singletons. This sequence originates from an adult with rheumatoid arthritis. The sample comprised CD8+ T cells sorted from blood. The rearrangement uses TRBV7-9 and TRBJ2-7, with a possible D match to TRBD2 (5 bases). The CDR3 spells CASSLGLPGEQYF. As DNA, the CDR3 is TGTGCCAGCAGCTTAGGCCTACCGGGGGAGCAGTACTTC.